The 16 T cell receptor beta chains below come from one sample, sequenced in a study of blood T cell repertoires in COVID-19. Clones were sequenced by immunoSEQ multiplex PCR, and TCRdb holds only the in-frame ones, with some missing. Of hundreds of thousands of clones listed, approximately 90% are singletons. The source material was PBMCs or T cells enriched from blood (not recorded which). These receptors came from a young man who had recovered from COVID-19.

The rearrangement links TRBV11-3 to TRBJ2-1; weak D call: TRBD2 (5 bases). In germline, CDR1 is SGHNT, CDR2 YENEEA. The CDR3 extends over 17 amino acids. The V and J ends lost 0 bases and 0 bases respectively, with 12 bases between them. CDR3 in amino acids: CASSLEGGTISYNEQFF. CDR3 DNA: TGTGCCAGCAGCTTAGAAGGAGGAACTATCTCCTACAATGAGCAGTTCTTC.

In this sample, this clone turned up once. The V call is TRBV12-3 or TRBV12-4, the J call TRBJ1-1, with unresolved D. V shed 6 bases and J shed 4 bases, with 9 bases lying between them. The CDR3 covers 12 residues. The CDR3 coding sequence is TGTGCCAGCAGCCAAGCGACCACTGAAGCTTTCTTT. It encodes CASSQATTEAFF.

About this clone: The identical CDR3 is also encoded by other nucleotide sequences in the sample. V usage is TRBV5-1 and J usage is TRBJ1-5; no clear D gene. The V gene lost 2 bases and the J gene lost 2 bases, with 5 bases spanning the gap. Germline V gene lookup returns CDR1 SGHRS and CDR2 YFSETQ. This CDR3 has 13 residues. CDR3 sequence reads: CASSFGGNQPQHF. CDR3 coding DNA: TGCGCCAGCAGCTTCGGGGGCAATCAGCCCCAGCATTTT.

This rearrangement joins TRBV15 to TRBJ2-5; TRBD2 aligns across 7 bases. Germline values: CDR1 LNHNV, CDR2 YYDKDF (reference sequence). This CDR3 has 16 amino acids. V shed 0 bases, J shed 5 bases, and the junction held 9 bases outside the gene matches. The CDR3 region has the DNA TGTGCCACCAGCAGAGATCCAAGCGGGATCGGGGAGACCCAGTACTTC. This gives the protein CATSRDPSGIGETQYF.

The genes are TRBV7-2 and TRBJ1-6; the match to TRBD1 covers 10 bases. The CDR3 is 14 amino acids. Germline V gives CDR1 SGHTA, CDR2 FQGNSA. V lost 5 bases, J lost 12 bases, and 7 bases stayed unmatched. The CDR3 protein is CASSLMGQGQPLHF. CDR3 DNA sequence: TGTGCCAGCAGCCTAATGGGACAGGGGCAACCCCTCCACTTT.

DNA of the CDR3: TGCAGCGGAAGACAGGGAGGTACTGAAGCTTTCTTT. Protein sequence: CSGRQGGTEAFF. The rearrangement links TRBV29-1 to TRBJ1-1, with 7 bases matching TRBD1. The germline V gene encodes CDR1 SQVTM and CDR2 ANQGSEA. Trimming took 7 bases from V and 5 from J; bases not matched to a gene: 7. The CDR3 runs 12 residues. The variable domain in full, completed from reference TRBV29-1 and TRBJ1-1, reads SAVISQKPSRDICQRGTSLTIQCQVDSQVTMMFWYRQQPGQSLTLIATANQGSEATYESGFVIDKFPISRPNLTFSTLTVSNMSPEDSSIYLCSGRQGGTEAFFGQGTRLTVV.

CDR3: CSVAAGAVDTQYF. DNA of the CDR3: TGCAGCGTTGCTGCGGGAGCAGTTGATACGCAGTATTTT. J is TRBJ2-3 and V is TRBV29-1; 7 nucleotides line up with TRBD2. This CDR3 is 13 amino acids long. Losses at the gene ends were 4 bases for V and 6 bases for J; bases not matched to a gene: 7. CDR1 is SQVTM, CDR2 ANQGSEA, per germline.

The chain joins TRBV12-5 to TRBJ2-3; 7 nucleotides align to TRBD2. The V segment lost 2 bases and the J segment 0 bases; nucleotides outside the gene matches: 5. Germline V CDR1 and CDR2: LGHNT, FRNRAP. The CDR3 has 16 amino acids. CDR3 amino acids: CASGLWLAVSTDTQYF. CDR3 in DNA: TGTGCTAGTGGTTTGTGGCTAGCGGTTAGCACAGATACGCAGTATTTT.

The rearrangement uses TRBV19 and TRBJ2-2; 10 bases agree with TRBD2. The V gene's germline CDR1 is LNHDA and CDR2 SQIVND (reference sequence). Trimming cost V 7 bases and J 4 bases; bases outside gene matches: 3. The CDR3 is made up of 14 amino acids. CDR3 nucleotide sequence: TGTGCCAGTAAGCGGGAGGGCCGCACCGGGGAGCTGTTTTTT. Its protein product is CASKREGRTGELFF.

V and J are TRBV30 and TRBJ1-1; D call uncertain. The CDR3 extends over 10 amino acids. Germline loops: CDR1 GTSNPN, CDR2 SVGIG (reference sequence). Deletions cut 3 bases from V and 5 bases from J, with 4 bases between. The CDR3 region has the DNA TGTGCCTGGAGGACAACTGAAGCTTTCTTT. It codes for CAWRTTEAFF.

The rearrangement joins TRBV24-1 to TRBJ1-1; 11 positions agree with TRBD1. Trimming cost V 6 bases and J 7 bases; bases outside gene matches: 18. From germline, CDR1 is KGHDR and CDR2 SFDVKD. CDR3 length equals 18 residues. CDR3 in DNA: TGTGCCACCAGTTCCGCCCGGGGACAGGGGGAAGGGCTTGATGAAGCTTTCTTT. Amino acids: CATSSARGQGEGLDEAFF.

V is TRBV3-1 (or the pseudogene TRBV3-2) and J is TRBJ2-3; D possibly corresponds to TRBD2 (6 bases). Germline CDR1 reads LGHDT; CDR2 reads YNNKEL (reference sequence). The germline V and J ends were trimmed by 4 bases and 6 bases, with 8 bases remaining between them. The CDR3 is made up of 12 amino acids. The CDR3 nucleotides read TGTGCCAGCAGCCCTCGGGAGGATACGCAGTATTTT. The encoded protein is CASSPREDTQYF.

CDR3: CASREFYSNQPQHF. The CDR3 nucleotides are TGTGCCAGCCGGGAGTTCTATAGCAATCAGCCCCAGCATTTT. This chain connects TRBV28 to TRBJ1-5; D unresolved. Germline V gene lookup returns CDR1 MDHEN and CDR2 SYDVKM. The CDR3 loop spans 14 amino acids. The germline V and J ends were trimmed by 8 bases and 0 bases, with 11 bases remaining between them.

CDR3: CSVWASEGTEAFF. CDR3 coding DNA: TGCAGCGTTTGGGCCTCGGAAGGCACTGAAGCTTTCTTT. The chain carries TRBV29-1 and TRBJ1-1; D unclear. Germline V gives CDR1 SQVTM, CDR2 ANQGSEA. V was cut by 5 bases and J by 4 bases, with 14 bases left in between. This CDR3 comprises 13 residues.

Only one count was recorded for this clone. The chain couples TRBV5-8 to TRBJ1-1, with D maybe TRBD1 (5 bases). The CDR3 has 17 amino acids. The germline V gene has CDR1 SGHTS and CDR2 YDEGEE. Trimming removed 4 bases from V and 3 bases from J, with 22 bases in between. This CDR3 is CASSLGASTPPHTEAFF. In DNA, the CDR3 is TGTGCCAGCAGCCTTGGGGCTTCTACGCCGCCCCACACTGAAGCTTTCTTT.

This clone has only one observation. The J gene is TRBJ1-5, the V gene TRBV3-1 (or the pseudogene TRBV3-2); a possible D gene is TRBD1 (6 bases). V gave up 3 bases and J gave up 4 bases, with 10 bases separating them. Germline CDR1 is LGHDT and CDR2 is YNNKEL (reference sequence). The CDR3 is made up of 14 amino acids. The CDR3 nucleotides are TGTGCCAGCAGCCAGGCCGGACAGAATCAGCCCCAGCATTTT. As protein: CASSQAGQNQPQHF.